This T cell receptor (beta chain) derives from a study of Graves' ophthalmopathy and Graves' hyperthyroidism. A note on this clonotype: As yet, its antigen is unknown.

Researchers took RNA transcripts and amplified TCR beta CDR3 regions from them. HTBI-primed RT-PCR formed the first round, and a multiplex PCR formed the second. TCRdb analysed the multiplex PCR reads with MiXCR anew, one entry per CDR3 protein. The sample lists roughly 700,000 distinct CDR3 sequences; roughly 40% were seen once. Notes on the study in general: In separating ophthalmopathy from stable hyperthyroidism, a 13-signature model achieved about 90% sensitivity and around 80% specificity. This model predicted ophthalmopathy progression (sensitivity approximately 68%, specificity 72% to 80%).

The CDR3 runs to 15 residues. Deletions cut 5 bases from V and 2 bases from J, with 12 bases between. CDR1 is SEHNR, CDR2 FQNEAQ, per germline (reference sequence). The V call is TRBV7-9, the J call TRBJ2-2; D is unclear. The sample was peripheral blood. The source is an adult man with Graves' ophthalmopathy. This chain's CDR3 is CASSRAGPNTGELFF. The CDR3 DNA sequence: TGTGCCAGCAGCCGGGCCGGGCCAAACACCGGGGAGCTGTTTTTT.